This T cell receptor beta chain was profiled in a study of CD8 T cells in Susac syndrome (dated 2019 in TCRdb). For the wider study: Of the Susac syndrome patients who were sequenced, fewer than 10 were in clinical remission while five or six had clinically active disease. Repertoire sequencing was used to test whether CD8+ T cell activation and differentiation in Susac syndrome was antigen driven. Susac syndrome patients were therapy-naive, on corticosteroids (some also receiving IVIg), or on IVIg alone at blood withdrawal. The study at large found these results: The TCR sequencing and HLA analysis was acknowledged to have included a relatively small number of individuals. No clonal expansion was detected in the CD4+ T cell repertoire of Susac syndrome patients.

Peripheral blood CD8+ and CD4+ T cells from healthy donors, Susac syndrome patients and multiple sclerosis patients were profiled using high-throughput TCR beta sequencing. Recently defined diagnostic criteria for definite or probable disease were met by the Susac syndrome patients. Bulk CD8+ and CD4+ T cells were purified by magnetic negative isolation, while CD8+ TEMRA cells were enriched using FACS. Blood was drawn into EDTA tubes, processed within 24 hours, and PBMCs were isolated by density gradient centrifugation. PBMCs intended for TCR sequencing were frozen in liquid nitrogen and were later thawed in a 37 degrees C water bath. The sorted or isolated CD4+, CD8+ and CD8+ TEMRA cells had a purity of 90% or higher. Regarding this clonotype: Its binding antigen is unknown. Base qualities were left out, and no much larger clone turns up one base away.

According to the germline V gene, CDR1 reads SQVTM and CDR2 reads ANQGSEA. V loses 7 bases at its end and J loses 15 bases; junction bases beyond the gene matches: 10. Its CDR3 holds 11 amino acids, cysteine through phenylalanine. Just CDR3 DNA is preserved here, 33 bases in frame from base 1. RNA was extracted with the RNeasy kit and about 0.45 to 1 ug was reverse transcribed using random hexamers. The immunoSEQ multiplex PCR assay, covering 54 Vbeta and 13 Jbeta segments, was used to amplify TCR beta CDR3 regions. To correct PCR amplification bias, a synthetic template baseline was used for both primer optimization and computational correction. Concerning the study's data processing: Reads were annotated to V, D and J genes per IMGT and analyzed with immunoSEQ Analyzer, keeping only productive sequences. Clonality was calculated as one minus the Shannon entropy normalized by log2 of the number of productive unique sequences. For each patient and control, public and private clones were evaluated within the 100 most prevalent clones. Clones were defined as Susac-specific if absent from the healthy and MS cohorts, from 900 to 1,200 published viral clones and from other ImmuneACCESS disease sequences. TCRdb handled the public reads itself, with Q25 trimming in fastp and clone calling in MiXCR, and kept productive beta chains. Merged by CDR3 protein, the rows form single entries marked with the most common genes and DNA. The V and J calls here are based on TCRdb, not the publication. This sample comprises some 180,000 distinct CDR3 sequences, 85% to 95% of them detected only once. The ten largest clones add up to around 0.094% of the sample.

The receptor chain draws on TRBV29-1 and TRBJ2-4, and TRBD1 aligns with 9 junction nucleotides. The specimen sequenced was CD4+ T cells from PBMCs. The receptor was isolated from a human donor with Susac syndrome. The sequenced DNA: TGCAGCGCAGGATACCGGGACAGGGTGTACTTC. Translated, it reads CSAGYRDRVYF.